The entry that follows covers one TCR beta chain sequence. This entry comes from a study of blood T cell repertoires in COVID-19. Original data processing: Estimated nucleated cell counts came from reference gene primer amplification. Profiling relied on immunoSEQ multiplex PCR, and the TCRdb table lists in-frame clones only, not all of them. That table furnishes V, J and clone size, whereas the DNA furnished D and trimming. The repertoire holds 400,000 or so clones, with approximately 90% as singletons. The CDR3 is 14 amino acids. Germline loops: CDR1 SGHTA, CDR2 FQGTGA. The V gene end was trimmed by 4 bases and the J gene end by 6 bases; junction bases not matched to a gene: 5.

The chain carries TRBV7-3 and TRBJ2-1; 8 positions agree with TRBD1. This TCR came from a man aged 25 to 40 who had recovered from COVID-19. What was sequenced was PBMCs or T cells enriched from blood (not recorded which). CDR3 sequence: CASSSYRGSNEQFF. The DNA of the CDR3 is TGTGCCAGCAGCTCTTACAGGGGGTCCAATGAGCAGTTCTTC.